This TCR beta chain was observed in a study of T cells after yellow fever vaccination. This CDR3 spans 17 amino acids. V was clipped by 0 bases and J by 7 bases, with 20 bases between them. Germline values: CDR1 SGDLS, CDR2 YYNGEE. Whole-study results and caveats: Contamination by abundant bulk-population clonotypes could be present in FACS-sorted repertoires.

TCRdb re-derived calls from the 5' RACE reads in MiXCR, one entry per CDR3 protein. The sample includes 60,000 to 75,000 distinct CDR3 sequences, around 7% of them seen just once. On this clonotype itself: Antigen specificity is unknown.

The chain couples TRBV9 to TRBJ2-1; tentative D call: TRBD2 (6 bases). The sample here was CD8+ T cells sorted from PBMCs, taken about 49 days after the first yellow fever vaccination. This TCR was sampled from a man aged 18 to 29 who received the YFV17D yellow fever vaccine. CDR3 in amino acids: CASSVELAPLPRNEQFF. CDR3 DNA sequence: TGTGCCAGCAGCGTAGAACTAGCCCCTCTTCCCCGAAATGAGCAGTTCTTC.